The 21 T cell receptor beta chains reported below all come from one sample, sequenced in a study of shared clonotypes between healthy human individuals. Sequencing was performed with immunoSEQ multiplex PCR; in TCRdb, only in-frame clones are kept and a portion is missing. The table lists 2 million to 2.5 million clones, approximately 93% of them singletons. The sample was naive CD4+ T cells from PBMCs. Indicated subset: CD45RA+ positively selected. The receptor source for this set is a man aged 18 to 35 in good health. Some clones in this sample may be carry-over from other donors' samples.

The chain is built from TRBV19 and TRBJ2-6, with D unresolved. The CDR3 length is 19 residues. Trimming shortened V by 3 bases and J by 0 bases, and 18 bases separated the two germline ends. Germline lookup yields CDR1 LNHDA and CDR2 SQIVND (reference sequence). The CDR3 here is CASSIWGKFSSSGANVLTF. The CDR3 DNA reads as TGTGCCAGTAGTATCTGGGGAAAGTTTTCAAGCTCTGGGGCCAACGTCCTGACTTTC.

The gene calls are TRBV19 and TRBJ2-3; D is unresolved. This CDR3 contains 12 residues. V was shortened by 3 bases and J by 8 bases, with 9 bases between the two germline ends. CDR1 and CDR2 (germline): LNHDA, SQIVND (reference sequence). The CDR3 bases are TGTGCCAGTAGTATCAGAGTAGGTACGCAGTATTTT. Residues: CASSIRVGTQYF.

This chain connects TRBV28 to TRBJ2-1; 7 nucleotides agree with TRBD1. This CDR3 contains 16 residues. Germline V gives CDR1 MDHEN, CDR2 SYDVKM. Losses at the gene ends were 8 bases for V and 9 bases for J; bases not matched to a gene: 19. This CDR3 is CASGDSSLDQIPEQFF. The CDR3 bases are TGTGCCAGCGGGGACAGTTCTTTAGACCAAATCCCTGAGCAGTTCTTC.

The chain recombines TRBV28 with TRBJ1-6; D gene unclear. Germline V gene data show CDR1 as MDHEN and CDR2 as SYDVKM. Trimming removed 2 bases from V and 9 bases from J, with 11 bases in between. The CDR3 consists of 14 residues. The CDR3 reads CASSLPRRRSPLHF. The DNA of the CDR3 is TGTGCCAGCAGTTTACCCAGGAGGCGTTCACCCCTCCACTTT.

The CDR3 protein is CASSPQQSLYEQYF. CDR3 nucleotides: TGCGCCAGCAGCCCACAGCAGAGCCTATACGAGCAGTACTTC. This chain connects TRBV5-1 to TRBJ2-7; no reliable D call. V was shortened by 4 bases and J by 4 bases, with 15 bases between the two germline ends. The CDR3 spans 14 residues. CDR1 SGHRS and CDR2 YFSETQ come from the germline V gene. Drawing the rest from reference TRBV5-1 and TRBJ2-7, the complete variable domain is KAGVTQTPRYLIKTRGQQVTLSCSPISGHRSVSWYQQTPGQGLQFLFEYFSETQRNKGNFPGRFSGRQFSNSRSEMNVSTLELGDSALYLCASSPQQSLYEQYFGPGTRLTVT.

The J gene is TRBJ1-4, the V gene TRBV2; tentatively, D is TRBD1 (5 bases). From germline, CDR1 is SNHLY and CDR2 FYNNEI. V was shortened by 0 bases and J by 4 bases, with 21 bases between the two germline ends. The CDR3 sequence is 19 residues long. This chain's CDR3 is CASSEASGVGVTFNEKLFF. The DNA of the CDR3 is TGTGCCAGCAGTGAAGCGAGTGGGGTGGGGGTAACTTTTAATGAAAAACTGTTTTTT.

The J gene is TRBJ2-7, the V gene TRBV18, with D unclear. CDR3 length: 15 residues. Trimming removed 3 bases from V and 4 bases from J, with 16 bases in between. Looked up from germline, CDR1 is KGHSH and CDR2 is LQKENI. Written as DNA, the CDR3 is TGTGCCAGCTCACCCGGCCACGGCCCCGGGTACGAGCAGTACTTC. It yields the protein CASSPGHGPGYEQYF.

The chain joins TRBV7-3 to TRBJ2-3, with TRBD2 identical over 9 bases. In germline, CDR1 is SGHTA, CDR2 FQGTGA. V gave up 1 base and J gave up 0 bases; unmatched junction bases: 8. The CDR3 loop spans 18 amino acids. Here the CDR3 DNA reads TGTGCCAGCAGCTTAAGGGGCGGGAGGGCCCTCAGCACAGATACGCAGTATTTT. Its protein is CASSLRGGRALSTDTQYF.

V gene TRBV2 combines with J gene TRBJ1-5; D ambiguous. This CDR3 has 14 amino acids. V gave up 6 bases and J gave up 1 base, with 10 bases separating them. Germline lookup yields CDR1 SNHLY and CDR2 FYNNEI. Here the CDR3 reads CASSRDSSNQPQHF. CDR3 bases: TGTGCCAGCAGCCGTGACTCGAGCAATCAGCCCCAGCATTTT.

The sample holds one count of this clone. The V and J genes are TRBV7-9 and TRBJ1-1; TRBD1 matches at 8 bases. J lost 1 base, V lost 3 bases, and 4 bases had no gene match. The CDR3 has 15 amino acids. Germline CDR1 is SEHNR and CDR2 is FQNEAQ (reference sequence). The CDR3 loop reads CASSFTGTGNTEAFF. In nucleotides, the CDR3 is TGTGCCAGCAGCTTCACCGGGACAGGGAACACTGAAGCTTTCTTT. Supplemented by reference TRBV7-9 and TRBJ1-1, the full variable domain reads DTGVSQNPRHKITKRGQNVTFRCDPISEHNRLYWYRQTLGQGPEFLTYFQNEAQLEKSRLLSDRFSAERPKGSFSTLEIQRTEQGDSAMYLCASSFTGTGNTEAFFGQGTRLTVV.

The rearrangement links TRBV19 to TRBJ2-5; maybe TRBD1 (5 bases). Germline V gene lookup returns CDR1 LNHDA and CDR2 SQIVND (reference sequence). The CDR3 length is 12 residues. V lost 3 bases, J lost 4 bases, and 6 bases lay in between. The CDR3 is CASSMQGETQYF. Here the CDR3 DNA reads TGTGCCAGTAGTATGCAGGGAGAGACCCAGTACTTC.

Of note for this clone: The identical CDR3 is also encoded by other nucleotide sequences in the sample. The J gene is TRBJ2-5, the V gene TRBV7-2; 13 bases are shared with TRBD2. Germline assignment: CDR1 SGHTA and CDR2 FQGNSA. CDR3 length equals 15 residues. Unmatched junction bases numbered 5, after V lost 5 bases and J lost 5 bases. The CDR3 is CASSLGLAGVETQYF. Written as DNA, the CDR3 is TGTGCCAGCAGCCTTGGACTAGCGGGAGTTGAGACCCAGTACTTC. Full variable domain (missing parts from reference TRBV7-2 and TRBJ2-5): GAGVSQSPSNKVTEKGKDVELRCDPISGHTALYWYRQSLGQGLEFLIYFQGNSAPDKSGLPSDRFSAERTGGSVSTLTIQRTQQEDSAVYLCASSLGLAGVETQYFGPGTRLLVL.

This clone was seen only a few times. The rearrangement joins TRBV28 to TRBJ1-2; D not certain. The V gene's germline CDR1 is MDHEN and CDR2 SYDVKM. The ends were cut back, 6 bases at V and 5 bases at J, with 16 bases in the middle. The CDR3 runs to 14 residues. The CDR3 DNA follows: TGTGCCAGCAGGCCTGGGCCGGCGCCATATGGCTACACCTTC. Translated, it gives CASRPGPAPYGYTF.

The genes are TRBV5-1 and TRBJ1-1; 10 bases line up with TRBD1. This CDR3 comprises 13 residues. Germline V lookup: CDR1 SGHRS, CDR2 YFSETQ. The junction had 6 bases not matched to a gene; V was cut back by 2 bases and J by 11 bases. The CDR3 region has the DNA TGCGCCAGCAGCTTCGGCGCGGGACAGGGGGCTTTCTTT. This translates into CASSFGAGQGAFF.

Notes on this clone: The sample carries other DNA sequences with the same CDR3. The chain employs TRBV18 and TRBJ2-7; 12 nucleotides line up with TRBD2. Germline V CDR1 and CDR2: KGHSH, LQKENI. There are 15 residues in the CDR3. The V segment lost 3 bases and the J segment 3 bases; nucleotides outside the gene matches: 3. CDR3 sequence reads: CASSPSTSGSYEQYF. DNA of the CDR3: TGTGCCAGCTCACCTTCGACTAGCGGGAGCTACGAGCAGTACTTC.

This clone came up once. This rearrangement joins TRBV7-3 to TRBJ2-3; possibly TRBD1 for D (6 bases). Germline V gene data show CDR1 as SGHTA and CDR2 as FQGTGA. CDR3 length: 14 amino acids. The ends were cut back, 6 bases at V and 3 bases at J, with 13 bases in the middle. The CDR3 protein is CASSVSQGTDTQYF. CDR3 sequence (DNA): TGTGCCAGCAGTGTCTCCCAGGGGACAGATACGCAGTATTTT.

The genes are TRBV29-1 and TRBJ2-5, with D hard to call. The CDR3 totals 12 residues. Trimming shortened V by 3 bases and J by 5 bases, and 10 bases separated the two germline ends. In germline, CDR1 is SQVTM, CDR2 ANQGSEA. The CDR3 bases are TGCAGCGTTGACTTGCATTGGGAGACCCAGTACTTC. Its translation is CSVDLHWETQYF.

Note on this clone: The sample holds other DNA sequences that translate to the same CDR3. The chain links TRBV20-1 to TRBJ2-3; D not certain. The V gene's germline CDR1 is DFQATT and CDR2 SNEGSKA (reference sequence). The ends were cut back, 6 bases at V and 2 bases at J, with 6 bases in the middle. There are 11 residues in the CDR3. CDR3 sequence: CSAGLTDTQYF. The CDR3 DNA is TGCAGTGCCGGGCTCACAGATACGCAGTATTTT.

There are a few counts of this clone. The chain couples TRBV10-1 to TRBJ1-2; D not resolved. The length of the CDR3 is 13 residues. The V gene lost 3 bases and the J gene lost 4 bases, with 9 bases spanning the gap. Germline V CDR1 and CDR2: WNHNN, SYGVQD (reference sequence). The CDR3, as DNA: TGCGCCAGCAGTGAAAGACAATCCTATGGCTACACCTTC. Its translation: CASSERQSYGYTF.

The rearrangement links TRBV29-1 to TRBJ2-1, with TRBD2 matching over 7 bases. The germline gives CDR1 SQVTM, CDR2 ANQGSEA. CDR3 length: 13 residues. V trimming: 4 bases; J trimming: 8 bases; junction bases outside the gene matches: 8. As DNA, the CDR3 is TGCAGCGTTGGGCGGGAGCCGGGGTATGAGCAGTTCTTC. Encoded protein: CSVGREPGYEQFF.

V gene TRBV28 combines with J gene TRBJ2-7; 7 nucleotides match TRBD2. With V trimmed by 7 bases and J by 12 bases, 12 bases remained unmatched. CDR3 length: 12 amino acids. CDR1 is MDHEN and CDR2 is SYDVKM in the germline V gene. The CDR3 region has the DNA TGTGCCAGCACCCCACTGGGGGGGGTTCTGTACTTC. It specifies CASTPLGGVLYF.